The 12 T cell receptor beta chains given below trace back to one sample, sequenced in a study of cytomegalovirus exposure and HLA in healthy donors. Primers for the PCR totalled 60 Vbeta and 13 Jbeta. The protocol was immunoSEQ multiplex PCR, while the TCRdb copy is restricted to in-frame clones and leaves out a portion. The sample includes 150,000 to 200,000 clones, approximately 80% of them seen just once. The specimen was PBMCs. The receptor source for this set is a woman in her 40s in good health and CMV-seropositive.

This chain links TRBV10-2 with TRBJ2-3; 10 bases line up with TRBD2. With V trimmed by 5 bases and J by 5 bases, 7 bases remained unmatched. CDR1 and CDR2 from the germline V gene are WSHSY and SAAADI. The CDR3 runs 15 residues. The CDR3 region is CASSLAGEGRDTQYF. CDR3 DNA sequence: TGCGCCAGCAGTCTAGCGGGAGAGGGAAGAGATACGCAGTATTTT.

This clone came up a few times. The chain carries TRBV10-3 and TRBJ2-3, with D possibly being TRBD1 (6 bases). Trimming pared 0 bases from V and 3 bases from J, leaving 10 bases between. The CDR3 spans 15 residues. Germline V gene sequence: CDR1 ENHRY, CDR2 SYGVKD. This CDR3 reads CAISESQGITDTQYF. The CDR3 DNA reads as TGTGCCATCAGTGAGTCGCAGGGGATAACAGATACGCAGTATTTT.

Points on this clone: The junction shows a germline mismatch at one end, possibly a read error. CDR3 DNA: TGTGCCAGCAGAGACTTAGGAGAACTAAGGGAGCAGTACTTC. Translation gives CASRDLGELREQYF. The chain couples TRBV6-4 to TRBJ2-7; D not certain. The CDR3 runs to 14 residues. CDR1 and CDR2 (germline): MRHNA, SNTAGT.

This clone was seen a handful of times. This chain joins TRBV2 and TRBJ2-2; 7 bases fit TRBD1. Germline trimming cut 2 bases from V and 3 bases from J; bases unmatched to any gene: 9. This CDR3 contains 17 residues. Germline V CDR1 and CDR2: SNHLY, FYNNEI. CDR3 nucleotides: TGTGCCAGCAGTGAACTGGAGGACAGGATCGACACCGGGGAGCTGTTTTTT. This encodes CASSELEDRIDTGELFF.

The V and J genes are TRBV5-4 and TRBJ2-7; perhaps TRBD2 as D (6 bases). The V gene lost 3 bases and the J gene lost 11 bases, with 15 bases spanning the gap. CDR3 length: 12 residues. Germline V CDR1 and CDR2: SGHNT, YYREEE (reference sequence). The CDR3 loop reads CASSWGTGEEYF. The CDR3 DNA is TGTGCCAGCAGCTGGGGGACCGGGGAGGAGTACTTC.

The CDR3, as DNA: TGTGCCAGCAGCCCACAGGGGTGGACTAGCGGAAACACCGGGGAGCTGTTTTTT. As protein: CASSPQGWTSGNTGELFF. The chain employs TRBV7-2 and TRBJ2-2; TRBD2 agrees at 10 bases. The CDR3 loop spans 18 amino acids. V dropped 5 bases and J dropped 2; count of bases not matched to a gene: 11. Germline V gene lookup returns CDR1 SGHTA and CDR2 FQGNSA. The full variable domain, completed using reference TRBV7-2 and TRBJ2-2, is GAGVSQSPSNKVTEKGKDVELRCDPISGHTALYWYRQSLGQGLEFLIYFQGNSAPDKSGLPSDRFSAERTGGSVSTLTIQRTQQEDSAVYLCASSPQGWTSGNTGELFFGEGSRLTVL.

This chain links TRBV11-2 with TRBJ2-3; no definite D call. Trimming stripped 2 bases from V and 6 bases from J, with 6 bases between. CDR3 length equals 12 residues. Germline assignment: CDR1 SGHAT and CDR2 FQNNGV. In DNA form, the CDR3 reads TGTGCCAGCAGCTTAATAGTGGATACGCAGTATTTT. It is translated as CASSLIVDTQYF.

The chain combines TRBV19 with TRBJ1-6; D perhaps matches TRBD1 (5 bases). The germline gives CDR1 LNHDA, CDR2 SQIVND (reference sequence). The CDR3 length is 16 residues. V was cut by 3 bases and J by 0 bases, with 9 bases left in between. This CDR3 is CASSMTASSYNSPLHF. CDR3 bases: TGTGCCAGTAGTATGACAGCGAGCTCCTATAATTCACCCCTCCACTTT.

CDR3 loop: CASSPRTDYNSPLHF. The DNA of the CDR3 is TGTGCCAGCAGTCCGAGGACAGATTATAATTCACCCCTCCACTTT. J is TRBJ1-6 and V is TRBV28; D might be TRBD1 (6 bases). Trimming removed 5 bases from V and 4 bases from J, with 12 bases in between. The CDR3 totals 15 residues. In germline, CDR1 is MDHEN, CDR2 SYDVKM.

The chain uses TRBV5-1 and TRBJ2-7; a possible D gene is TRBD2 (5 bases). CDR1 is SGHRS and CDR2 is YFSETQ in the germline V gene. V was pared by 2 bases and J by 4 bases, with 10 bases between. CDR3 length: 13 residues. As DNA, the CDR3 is TGCGCCAGCAGCTTAAGGGCGGGTTACGAGCAGTACTTC. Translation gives CASSLRAGYEQYF. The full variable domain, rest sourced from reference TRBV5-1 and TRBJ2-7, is KAGVTQTPRYLIKTRGQQVTLSCSPISGHRSVSWYQQTPGQGLQFLFEYFSETQRNKGNFPGRFSGRQFSNSRSEMNVSTLELGDSALYLCASSLRAGYEQYFGPGTRLTVT.

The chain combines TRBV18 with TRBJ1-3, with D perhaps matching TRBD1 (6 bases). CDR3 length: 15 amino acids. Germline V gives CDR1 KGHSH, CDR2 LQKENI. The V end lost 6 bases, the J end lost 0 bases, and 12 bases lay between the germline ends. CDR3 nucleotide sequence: TGTGCCAGCTCGTGGGACACCAGCTCTGGAAACACCATATATTTT. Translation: CASSWDTSSGNTIYF. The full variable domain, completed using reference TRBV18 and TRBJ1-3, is NAGVMQNPRHLVRRRGQEARLRCSPMKGHSHVYWYRQLPEEGLKFMVYLQKENIIDESGMPKERFSAEFPKEGPSILRIQQVVRGDSAAYFCASSWDTSSGNTIYFGEGSWLTVV.

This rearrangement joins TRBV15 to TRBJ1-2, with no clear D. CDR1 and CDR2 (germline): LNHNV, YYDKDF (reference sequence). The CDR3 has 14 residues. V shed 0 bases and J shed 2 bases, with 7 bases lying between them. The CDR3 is CATSRDRQNYGYTF. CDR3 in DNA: TGTGCCACCAGCAGAGATCGACAAAACTATGGCTACACCTTC. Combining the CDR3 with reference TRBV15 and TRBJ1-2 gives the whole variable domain DAMVIQNPRYQVTQFGKPVTLSCSQTLNHNVMYWYQQKSSQAPKLLFHYYDKDFNNEADTPDNFQSRRPNTSFCFLDIRSPGLGDTAMYLCATSRDRQNYGYTFGSGTRLTVV.